This passage covers 6 T cell receptor beta chains from one sample sequenced in a study of T cell responses to AZD1222 COVID-19 vaccine. TCRdb's table, derived via immunoSEQ multiplex PCR, lists solely in-frame clones and lacks some. Of some 150,000 clones in the sample, around 93% were seen once. Source: peripheral blood, taken 28 days after the second AZD1222 dose. The receptors come from an adult who received the AZD1222 COVID-19 vaccine.

This sequence joins TRBV5-1 and TRBJ1-1; D possibly corresponds to TRBD1 (5 bases). With 3 bases removed from V and 1 base from J, the gap between germline ends came to 13 bases. Germline V gives CDR1 SGHRS, CDR2 YFSETQ. The CDR3 is made up of 15 amino acids. The CDR3 protein is CASSSPGGRNTEAFF. For the CDR3, the DNA is TGCGCCAGCAGCTCGCCCGGGGGGAGGAACACTGAAGCTTTCTTT.

This clone was seen a handful of times. The V gene is TRBV2, the J gene TRBJ2-1, with D perhaps TRBD1 (7 bases). V was trimmed by 6 bases and J by 6 bases, leaving 18 bases between them. Germline-derived CDR1 and CDR2 are SNHLY and FYNNEI. The CDR3 covers 15 residues. CDR3: CASSRGETGSNEQFF. CDR3 DNA: TGTGCCAGCAGCAGGGGGGAGACAGGCAGCAATGAGCAGTTCTTC.

CDR3 coding DNA: TGTGCCAGCAGCTTAATACCTGGAAACACCATATATTTT. Translation: CASSLIPGNTIYF. This chain links TRBV7-3 with TRBJ1-3, with unresolved D. CDR3 length equals 13 residues. Between the trimmed V and J ends, which lost 1 base and 2 bases, there was a span of 3 bases. The germline gives CDR1 SGHTA, CDR2 FQGTGA.

Remarks on this clone: The junction does not match germline at one end; this may be a read error. The chain employs TRBV7-7 and TRBJ2-3, with 10 bases identical to TRBD2. This CDR3 spans 15 amino acids. CDR1 and CDR2 from the germline V gene are SSHAT and FNYEAQ (reference sequence). CDR3 in amino acids: CASSQTLAGPGTQYF. The CDR3 region has the DNA TGTGCTAGCAGCCAGACACTAGCGGGACCGGGTACGCAGTATTTT.

V gene TRBV3-1 (or the pseudogene TRBV3-2) combines with J gene TRBJ2-3; D call uncertain. The CDR3 contains 16 residues. Germline V lookup: CDR1 LGHDT, CDR2 YNNKEL (reference sequence). The V end lost 2 bases, the J end lost 0 bases, and 12 bases lay between the germline ends. In DNA, the CDR3 is TGTGCCAGCAGCCAAATGCCGTCTGCAAGCACAGATACGCAGTATTTT. Translated: CASSQMPSASTDTQYF.

The CDR3 DNA sequence: TGTGCCAGTAGTGACAGGGAGACCCAGTACTTC. Residues: CASSDRETQYF. J is TRBJ2-5 and V is TRBV19; D may be TRBD1 (6 bases). The V and J ends lost 5 bases and 5 bases respectively, with 6 bases between them. This CDR3 comprises 11 residues. Germline CDR1 is LNHDA and CDR2 is SQIVND (reference sequence).